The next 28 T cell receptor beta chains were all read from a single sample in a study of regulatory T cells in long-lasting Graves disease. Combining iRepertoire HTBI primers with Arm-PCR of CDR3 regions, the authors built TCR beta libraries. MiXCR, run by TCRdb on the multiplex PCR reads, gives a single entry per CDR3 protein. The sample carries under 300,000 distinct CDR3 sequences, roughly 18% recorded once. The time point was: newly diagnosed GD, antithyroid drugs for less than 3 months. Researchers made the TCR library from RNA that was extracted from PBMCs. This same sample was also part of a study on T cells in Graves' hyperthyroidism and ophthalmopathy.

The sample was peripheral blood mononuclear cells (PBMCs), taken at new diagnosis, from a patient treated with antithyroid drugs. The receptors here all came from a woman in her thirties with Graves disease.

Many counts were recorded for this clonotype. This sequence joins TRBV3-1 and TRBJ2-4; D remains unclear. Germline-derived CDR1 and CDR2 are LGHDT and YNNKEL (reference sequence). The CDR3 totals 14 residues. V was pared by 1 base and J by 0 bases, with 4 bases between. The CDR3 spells CASSQVKAKNIQYF. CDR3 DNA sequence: TGTGCCAGCAGCCAAGTGAAAGCCAAAAACATTCAGTACTTC.

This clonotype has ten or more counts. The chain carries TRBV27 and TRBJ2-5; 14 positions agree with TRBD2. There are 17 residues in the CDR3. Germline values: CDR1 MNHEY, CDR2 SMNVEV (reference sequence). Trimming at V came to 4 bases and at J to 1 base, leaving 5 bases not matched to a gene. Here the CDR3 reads CASSSRLAGGIQETQYF. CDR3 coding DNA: TGTGCCAGCAGTTCCCGACTAGCGGGGGGGATCCAAGAGACCCAGTACTTC.

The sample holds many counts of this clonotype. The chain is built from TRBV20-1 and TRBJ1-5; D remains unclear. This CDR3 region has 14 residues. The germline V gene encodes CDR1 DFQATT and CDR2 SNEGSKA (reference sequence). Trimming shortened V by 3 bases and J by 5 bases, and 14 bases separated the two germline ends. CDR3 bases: TGCAGTGCTAGTCAGCCAAGGAGGGATCAGCCCCAGCATTTT. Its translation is CSASQPRRDQPQHF.

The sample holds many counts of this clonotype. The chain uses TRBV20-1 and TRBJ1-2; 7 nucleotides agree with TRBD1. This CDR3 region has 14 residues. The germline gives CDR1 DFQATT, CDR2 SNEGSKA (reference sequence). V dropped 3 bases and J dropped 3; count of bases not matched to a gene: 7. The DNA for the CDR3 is TGCAGTGCTAGTGGGAGGGGGCTAGACTATGGCTACACCTTC. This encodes CSASGRGLDYGYTF.

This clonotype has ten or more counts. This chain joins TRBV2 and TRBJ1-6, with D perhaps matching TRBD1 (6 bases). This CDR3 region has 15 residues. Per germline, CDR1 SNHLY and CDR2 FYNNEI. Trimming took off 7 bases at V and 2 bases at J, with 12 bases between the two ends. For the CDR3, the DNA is TGTGCCAGCAATCGACAGGATACCTATAATTCACCCCTCCACTTT. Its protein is CASNRQDTYNSPLHF.

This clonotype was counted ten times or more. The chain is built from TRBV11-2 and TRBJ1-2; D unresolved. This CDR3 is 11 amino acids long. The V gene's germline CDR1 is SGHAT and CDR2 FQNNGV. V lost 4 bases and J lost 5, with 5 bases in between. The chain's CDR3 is CASSSGYGYTF. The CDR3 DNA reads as TGTGCCAGCAGCTCGGGGTATGGCTACACCTTC.

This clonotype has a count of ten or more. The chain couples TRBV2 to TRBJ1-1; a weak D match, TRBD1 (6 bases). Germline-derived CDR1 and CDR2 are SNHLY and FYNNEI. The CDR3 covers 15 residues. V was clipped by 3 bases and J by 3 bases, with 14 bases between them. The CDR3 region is CASSERRQEYTEAFF. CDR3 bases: TGTGCCAGCAGTGAGCGTAGACAGGAGTACACTGAAGCTTTCTTT.

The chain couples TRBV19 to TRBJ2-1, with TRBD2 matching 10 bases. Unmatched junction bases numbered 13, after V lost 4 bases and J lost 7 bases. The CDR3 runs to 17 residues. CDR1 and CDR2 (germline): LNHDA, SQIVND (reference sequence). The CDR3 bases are TGTGCCAGTAGTAAGCTCCCTAGCGGGAGATCAGGGAATGAGCAGTTCTTC. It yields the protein CASSKLPSGRSGNEQFF. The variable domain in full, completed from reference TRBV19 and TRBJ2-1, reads DGGITQSPKYLFRKEGQNVTLSCEQNLNHDAMYWYRQDPGQGLRLIYYSQIVNDFQKGDIAEGYSVSREKKESFPLTVTSAQKNPTAFYLCASSKLPSGRSGNEQFFGPGTRLTVL.

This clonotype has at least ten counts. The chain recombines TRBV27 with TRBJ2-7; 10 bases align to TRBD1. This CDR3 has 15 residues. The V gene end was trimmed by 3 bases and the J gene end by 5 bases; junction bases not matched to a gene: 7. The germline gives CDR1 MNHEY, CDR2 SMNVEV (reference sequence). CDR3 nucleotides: TGTGCCAGCAGTTTTTCTTCCGGGACAGGGGACGAGCAGTACTTC. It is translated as CASSFSSGTGDEQYF.

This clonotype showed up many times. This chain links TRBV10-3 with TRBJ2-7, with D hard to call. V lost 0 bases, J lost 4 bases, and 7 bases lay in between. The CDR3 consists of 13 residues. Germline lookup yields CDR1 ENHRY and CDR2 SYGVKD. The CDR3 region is CAISESTVYEQYF. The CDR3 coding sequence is TGTGCCATCAGTGAGTCAACCGTGTACGAGCAGTACTTC.

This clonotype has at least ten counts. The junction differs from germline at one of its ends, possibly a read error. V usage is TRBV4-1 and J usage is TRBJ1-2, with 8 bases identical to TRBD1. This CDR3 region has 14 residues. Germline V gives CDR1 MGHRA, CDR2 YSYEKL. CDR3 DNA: TGTGCCAGCAGCCAAGGACAGGGAACCTATGGCTACACCTTC. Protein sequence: CASSQGQGTYGYTF.

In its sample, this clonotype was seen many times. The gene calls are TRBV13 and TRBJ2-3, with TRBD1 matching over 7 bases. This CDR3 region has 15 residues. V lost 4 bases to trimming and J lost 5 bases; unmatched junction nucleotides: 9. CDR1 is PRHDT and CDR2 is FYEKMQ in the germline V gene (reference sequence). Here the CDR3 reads CASSSTGADGDTQYF. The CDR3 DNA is TGTGCCAGCAGCTCCACAGGGGCCGACGGAGATACGCAGTATTTT. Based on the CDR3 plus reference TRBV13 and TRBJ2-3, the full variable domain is AAGVIQSPRHLIKEKRETATLKCYPIPRHDTVYWYQQGPGQDPQFLISFYEKMQSDKGSIPDRFSAQQFSDYHSELNMSSLELGDSALYFCASSSTGADGDTQYFGPGTRLTVL.

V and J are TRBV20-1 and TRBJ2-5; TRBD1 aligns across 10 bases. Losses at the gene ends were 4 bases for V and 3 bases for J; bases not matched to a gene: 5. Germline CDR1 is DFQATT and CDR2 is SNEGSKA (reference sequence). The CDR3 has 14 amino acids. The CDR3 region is CSAISGTGEETQYF. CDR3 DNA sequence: TGCAGTGCTATCTCCGGGACAGGGGAAGAGACCCAGTACTTC.

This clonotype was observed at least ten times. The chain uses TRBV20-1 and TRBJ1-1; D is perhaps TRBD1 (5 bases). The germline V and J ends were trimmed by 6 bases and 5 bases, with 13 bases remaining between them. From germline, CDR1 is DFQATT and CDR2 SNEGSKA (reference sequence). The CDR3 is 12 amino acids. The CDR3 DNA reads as TGCAGTGCCTCCGGGGGGATTACTGAAGCTTTCTTT. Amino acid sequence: CSASGGITEAFF.

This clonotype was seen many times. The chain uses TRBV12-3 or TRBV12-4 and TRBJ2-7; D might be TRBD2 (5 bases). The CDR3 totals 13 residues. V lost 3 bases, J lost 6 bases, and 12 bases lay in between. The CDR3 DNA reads TGTGCCAGCAGTTTTATGGGAGTGGGCGAGCAGTACTTC. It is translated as CASSFMGVGEQYF.

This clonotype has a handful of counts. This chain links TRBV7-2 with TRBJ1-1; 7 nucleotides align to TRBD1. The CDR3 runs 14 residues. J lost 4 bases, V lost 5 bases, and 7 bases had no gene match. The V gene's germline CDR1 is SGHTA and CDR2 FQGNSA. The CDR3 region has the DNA TGTGCCAGCAGCGCCACAGGGGAATCCACTGAAGCTTTCTTT. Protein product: CASSATGESTEAFF.

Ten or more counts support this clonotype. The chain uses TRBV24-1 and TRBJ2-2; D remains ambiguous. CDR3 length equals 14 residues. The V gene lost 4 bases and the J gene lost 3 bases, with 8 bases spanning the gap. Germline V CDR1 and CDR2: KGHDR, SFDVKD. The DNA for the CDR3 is TGTGCCACCAGTGACAGGACCTACACCGGGGAGCTGTTTTTT. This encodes CATSDRTYTGELFF.

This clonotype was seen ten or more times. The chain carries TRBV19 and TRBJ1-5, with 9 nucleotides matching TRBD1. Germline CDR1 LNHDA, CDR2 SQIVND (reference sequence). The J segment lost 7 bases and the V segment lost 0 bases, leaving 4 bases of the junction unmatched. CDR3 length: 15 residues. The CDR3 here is CASSIEGQGRQPQHF. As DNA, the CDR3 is TGTGCCAGTAGTATAGAGGGACAGGGAAGACAGCCCCAGCATTTT.

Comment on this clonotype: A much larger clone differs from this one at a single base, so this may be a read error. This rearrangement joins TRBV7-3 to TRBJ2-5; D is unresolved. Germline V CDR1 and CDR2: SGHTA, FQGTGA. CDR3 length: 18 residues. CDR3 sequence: CAGSKTWAKPPYQETQYF. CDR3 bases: TGTGCCGGCAGCAAAACTTGGGCCAAACCCCCGTACCAAGAGACCCAGTACTTC.

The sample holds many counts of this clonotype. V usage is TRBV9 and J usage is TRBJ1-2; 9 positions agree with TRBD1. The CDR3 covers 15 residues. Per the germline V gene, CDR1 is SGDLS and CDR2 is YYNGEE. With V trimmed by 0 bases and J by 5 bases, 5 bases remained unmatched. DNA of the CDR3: TGTGCCAGCAGCGTAGAGGGACAGGGAATTTATGGCTACACCTTC. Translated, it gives CASSVEGQGIYGYTF.

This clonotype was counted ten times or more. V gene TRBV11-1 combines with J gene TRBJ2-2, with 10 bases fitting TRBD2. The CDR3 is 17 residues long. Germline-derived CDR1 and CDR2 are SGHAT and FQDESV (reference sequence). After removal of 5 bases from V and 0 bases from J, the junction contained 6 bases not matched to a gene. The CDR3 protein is CASSPLAGATNTGELFF. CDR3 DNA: TGTGCCAGCAGCCCCCTAGCGGGGGCGACGAACACCGGGGAGCTGTTTTTT.

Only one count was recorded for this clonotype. The CDR3 loop reads CSAPTSGVHEQYF. CDR3 in DNA: TGCAGTGCCCCTACTAGCGGGGTCCACGAGCAGTACTTC. The chain employs TRBV20-1 and TRBJ2-7; 10 nucleotides align to TRBD2. After removal of 6 bases from V and 5 bases from J, the junction contained 7 bases not matched to a gene. The germline CDR1 and CDR2 sequences are DFQATT and SNEGSKA (reference sequence). The CDR3 sequence is 13 residues long.

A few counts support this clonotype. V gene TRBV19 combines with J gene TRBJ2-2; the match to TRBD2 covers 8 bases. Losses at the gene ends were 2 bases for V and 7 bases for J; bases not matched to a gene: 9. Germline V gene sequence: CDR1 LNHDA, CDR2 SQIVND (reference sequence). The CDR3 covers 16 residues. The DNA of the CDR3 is TGTGCCAGTAGTATACCCCCGCTAGCGGGTGACGGGGAGCTGTTTTTT. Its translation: CASSIPPLAGDGELFF.

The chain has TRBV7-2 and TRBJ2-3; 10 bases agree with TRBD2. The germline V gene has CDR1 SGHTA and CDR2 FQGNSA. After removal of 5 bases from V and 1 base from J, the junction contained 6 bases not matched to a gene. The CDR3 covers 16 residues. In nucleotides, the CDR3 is TGTGCCAGCAGCCAAACTAGCGGGAAAGGCACAGATACGCAGTATTTT. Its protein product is CASSQTSGKGTDTQYF.

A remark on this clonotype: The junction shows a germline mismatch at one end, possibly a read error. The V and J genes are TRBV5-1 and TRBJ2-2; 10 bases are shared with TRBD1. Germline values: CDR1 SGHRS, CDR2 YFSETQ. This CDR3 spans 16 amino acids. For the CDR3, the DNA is TGCGCCGGCAGCTCACCCGGGACAGGGGTGACCGGGGAGCTGTTTTTT. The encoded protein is CAGSSPGTGVTGELFF.

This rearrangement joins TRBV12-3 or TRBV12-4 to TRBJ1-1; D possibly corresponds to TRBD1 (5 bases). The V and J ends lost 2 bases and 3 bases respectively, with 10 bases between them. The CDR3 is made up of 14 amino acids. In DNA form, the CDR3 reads TGTGCCAGCAGTTTATCCAGGGCTTACACTGAAGCTTTCTTT. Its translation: CASSLSRAYTEAFF.

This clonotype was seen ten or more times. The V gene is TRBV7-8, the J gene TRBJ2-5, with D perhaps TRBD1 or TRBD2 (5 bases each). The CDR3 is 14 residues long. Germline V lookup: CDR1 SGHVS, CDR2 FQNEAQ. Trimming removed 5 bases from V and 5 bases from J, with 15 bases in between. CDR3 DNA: TGTGCCAGCAGCCCTAGGGGCGGGTGGGAGACCCAGTACTTC. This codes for CASSPRGGWETQYF.

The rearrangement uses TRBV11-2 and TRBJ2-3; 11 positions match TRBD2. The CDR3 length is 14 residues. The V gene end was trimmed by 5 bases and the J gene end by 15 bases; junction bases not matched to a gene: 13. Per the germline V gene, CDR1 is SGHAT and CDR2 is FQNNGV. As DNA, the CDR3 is TGTGCCAGCAGCCCTGTTGGTCGGCTAGCGGGGGGTTATTTT. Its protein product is CASSPVGRLAGGYF.